One and the same sample provided the 15 T cell receptor beta chains below, sequenced in a study of blood T cell repertoires in COVID-19. Profiled with immunoSEQ multiplex PCR; TCRdb holds only in-frame clones, not every one. The sample lists about 200,000 clones; approximately 90% were seen once. The material sequenced was peripheral blood. These receptors were collected from a man in his sixties who had recovered from COVID-19.

The rearrangement joins TRBV5-6 to TRBJ1-2; D unclear. The V end lost 0 bases, the J end lost 4 bases, and 13 bases lay between the germline ends. The CDR3 totals 15 residues. The germline V gene has CDR1 SGHDT and CDR2 YYEEEE. CDR3 sequence reads: CASSLGSRGGYGYTF. CDR3 DNA: TGTGCCAGCAGCTTGGGATCCCGCGGAGGCTATGGCTACACCTTC.

The CDR3 is CASSLTGAGELFF. As DNA, the CDR3 is TGTGCCAGCAGTTTGACGGGAGCCGGGGAGCTGTTTTTT. The chain combines TRBV28 with TRBJ2-2; D may be TRBD2 (6 bases). The CDR3 consists of 13 residues. Germline loops: CDR1 MDHEN, CDR2 SYDVKM. V lost 3 bases to trimming and J lost 6 bases, with 8 bases between them.

The chain links TRBV7-8 to TRBJ1-5; 8 bases are shared with TRBD1. CDR1 and CDR2 (germline): SGHVS, FQNEAQ. The CDR3 is made up of 14 amino acids. After removal of 4 bases from V and 5 bases from J, the junction contained 4 bases not matched to a gene. The CDR3 nucleotides read TGTGCCAGCAGCTCCCGGACAGGGCATCAGCCCCAGCATTTT. Its protein product is CASSSRTGHQPQHF. The full variable domain, in which reference TRBV7-8 and TRBJ1-5 provide the parts outside the CDR3, is GAGVSQSPRYKVAKRGQDVALRCDPISGHVSLFWYQQALGQGPEFLTYFQNEAQLDKSGLPSDRFFAERPEGSVSTLKIQRTQQEDSAVYLCASSSRTGHQPQHFGDGTRLSIL.

The rearrangement joins TRBV2 to TRBJ2-3; 8 bases agree with TRBD2. In germline, CDR1 is SNHLY, CDR2 FYNNEI. Trimming cost V 8 bases and J 0 bases; bases outside gene matches: 13. The CDR3 covers 17 residues. This chain's CDR3 is CASSPNPGGASTDTQYF. The CDR3 DNA reads as TGTGCCAGCTCTCCTAATCCCGGGGGGGCCAGCACAGATACGCAGTATTTT. Supplemented by reference TRBV2 and TRBJ2-3, the full variable domain reads EPEVTQTPSHQVTQMGQEVILRCVPISNHLYFYWYRQILGQKVEFLVSFYNNEISEKSEIFDDQFSVERPDGSNFTLKIRSTKLEDSAMYFCASSPNPGGASTDTQYFGPGTRLTVL.

This sequence joins TRBV10-3 and TRBJ2-3; D is unclear. This CDR3 is 13 amino acids long. Germline-derived CDR1 and CDR2 are ENHRY and SYGVKD. The ends were cut back, 6 bases at V and 0 bases at J, with 7 bases in the middle. The CDR3 region is CAISTDSTDTQYF. CDR3 DNA: TGTGCCATCAGCACAGACAGCACAGATACGCAGTATTTT.

The rearrangement joins TRBV30 to TRBJ1-5; 9 nucleotides align to TRBD1. The CDR3 is made up of 16 amino acids. Trimming removed 1 base from V and 1 base from J; junction bases left unmatched: 5. Germline V gene sequence: CDR1 GTSNPN, CDR2 SVGIG (reference sequence). CDR3 coding DNA: TGTGCCTGGAGTGCGGGACAGGGCGGGAGCAATCAGCCCCAGCATTTT. Encoded protein: CAWSAGQGGSNQPQHF.

The V call is TRBV24-1, the J call TRBJ2-1; 7 nucleotides line up with TRBD1. The CDR3 has 13 amino acids. The J segment lost 6 bases and the V segment lost 7 bases, leaving 5 bases of the junction unmatched. CDR1 and CDR2 from the germline V gene are KGHDR and SFDVKD. This CDR3 is CATSRDSLNEQFF. The DNA for the CDR3 is TGTGCCACCAGCCGGGACAGCCTCAATGAGCAGTTCTTC.

In this sample, this clone turned up a few times. V and J are TRBV18 and TRBJ2-1; 10 bases fit TRBD1. CDR1 and CDR2 from the germline V gene are KGHSH and LQKENI. Trimming took 7 bases from V and 6 from J; bases not matched to a gene: 6. The CDR3 has 14 amino acids. The CDR3 nucleotides are TGTGCCAGCTGCGGGACAGGGGTTCTCAATGAGCAGTTCTTC. Translated: CASCGTGVLNEQFF.

The chain joins TRBV7-9 to TRBJ1-1, with D unresolved. V gave up 4 bases and J gave up 5 bases, with 14 bases separating them. This CDR3 has 14 residues. Germline V lookup: CDR1 SEHNR, CDR2 FQNEAQ (reference sequence). CDR3 sequence reads: CASSSGTGWTEAFF. For the CDR3, the DNA is TGTGCCAGCAGCTCTGGTACGGGTTGGACTGAAGCTTTCTTT.

The rearrangement joins TRBV5-1 to TRBJ2-1, with D possibly TRBD2 on 6 matching bases. V was trimmed by 4 bases and J by 9 bases, leaving 17 bases between them. From germline, CDR1 is SGHRS and CDR2 YFSETQ. The CDR3 spans 14 residues. CDR3 DNA sequence: TGCGCCAGCAGCCCGTGGGGGGAGGTTGGTGAGCAGTTCTTC. This encodes CASSPWGEVGEQFF.

This chain links TRBV7-3 with TRBJ2-7; D is possibly TRBD1 (6 bases). The CDR3 totals 13 residues. The V end was cut by 4 bases, the J end by 9 bases, with 16 bases between. Germline V gives CDR1 SGHTA, CDR2 FQGTGA. The CDR3 DNA follows: TGTGCCAGCAGCTCCGGGGACACTGGTGTGCAGTACTTC. Its translation: CASSSGDTGVQYF.

This chain uses TRBV30 with TRBJ2-1; D gene uncertain. CDR3 length equals 16 residues. CDR1 is GTSNPN, CDR2 SVGIG, per germline (reference sequence). V was shortened by 0 bases and J by 2 bases, with 14 bases between the two germline ends. CDR3 in amino acids: CAWSVRYSRPYNEQFF. The CDR3 DNA follows: TGTGCCTGGAGTGTACGCTACAGTCGCCCCTACAATGAGCAGTTCTTC.

The chain couples TRBV19 to TRBJ1-5; 8 positions agree with TRBD1. Trimming took 5 bases from V and 4 from J; bases not matched to a gene: 7. Germline CDR1 LNHDA, CDR2 SQIVND (reference sequence). The CDR3 runs to 15 residues. The CDR3 region has the DNA TGTGCCAGTAGTCTAACCCAGGGGGCAAATCAGCCCCAGCATTTT. Translated, it gives CASSLTQGANQPQHF.

The chain employs TRBV19 and TRBJ2-7, with a possible D match to TRBD2 (7 bases). Germline V gene data show CDR1 as LNHDA and CDR2 as SQIVND (reference sequence). The CDR3 spans 16 residues. The V and J ends lost 8 bases and 4 bases respectively, with 24 bases between them. The CDR3 here is CASAGASASSPYEQYF. The CDR3 bases are TGTGCCAGTGCGGGGGCGTCGGCATCCTCACCTTACGAGCAGTACTTC. Full variable domain (rest looked up from reference TRBV19 and TRBJ2-7): DGGITQSPKYLFRKEGQNVTLSCEQNLNHDAMYWYRQDPGQGLRLIYYSQIVNDFQKGDIAEGYSVSREKKESFPLTVTSAQKNPTAFYLCASAGASASSPYEQYFGPGTRLTVT.

V usage is TRBV28 and J usage is TRBJ2-2; 7 bases are shared with TRBD1. Germline CDR1 MDHEN, CDR2 SYDVKM. J lost 5 bases, V lost 4 bases, and 4 bases had no gene match. CDR3 length equals 14 residues. As DNA, the CDR3 is TGTGCCAGCAGTTCAACAGGGGATACCGGGGAGCTGTTTTTT. Protein product: CASSSTGDTGELFF.